This T cell receptor (beta chain) was documented in a study of PD-1 blockade in classical Hodgkin lymphoma (dated by TCRdb to the early 2020s). For the wider study: Nivolumab dosing was 3 mg/kg intravenously every 2 weeks, continuing until either disease progression or unacceptable toxicity. The study used CyTOF and TCR beta sequencing to define a peripheral blood immune signature of response to PD-1 blockade in classical Hodgkin lymphoma. What the research found in general, with its limitations: Lower diversity was observed in patients in whom nivolumab was started less than 1 year after ASCT, and these patients were excluded from later analyses so that confounding by immune reconstitution would be avoided. The study was restricted to a single clinical trial cohort, and the causes of repertoire differences, possibly disease activity or prior therapy, were left undefined. Baseline diversity similar to that of newly diagnosed patients was observed in trial patients achieving complete response, whereas significantly lower diversity was observed in partial responders and progressors. A significant rise by C4D1 was seen in CD4+ but not CD8+ TCR diversity (p=0.0027 vs p=0.16), with the rise being most apparent in complete responders (p=0.02). Baseline TCR diversity was reported as lower in newly diagnosed patients than in healthy donors, and lower still in relapsed/refractory patients.

What the time point label conveys for this sample: cycle 2 day 1 (C2D1) of nivolumab. Every trial patient had relapsed after autologous stem cell transplantation, and cohorts A, B and C differed in prior brentuximab vedotin exposure. The trial cohort was composed of some 57 patients with relapsed/refractory classical Hodgkin lymphoma, for whom complete response, partial response or progressive disease was recorded as best overall response. Trial patients were treated with single-agent nivolumab in the multi-cohort phase II CheckMate 205 trial. An independent review committee assessed best overall response by applying the 2007 International Working Group response criteria. Trial PBMCs were collected immediately before nivolumab initiation (C1D1) and during therapy at cycle 2 day 1 and cycle 4 day 1. Peripheral blood was collected in 8 mL Vacutainer Cell Preparation Tubes, from which PBMCs were isolated by centrifugation and then cryopreserved.

Genomic DNA was isolated using the Qiagen DNeasy kit from unsorted PBMCs as well as from negatively selected CD4+ and CD8+ fractions. Using primers that anneal to V and J segments, immunoSEQ multiplex PCR amplified the TCR beta CDR3 regions. Amplification bias was minimized using a synthetic immune receptor repertoire, and residual bias was removed computationally after sequencing. In the authors' own workflow: Custom Python scripts were used to quantify repertoire diversity as the Shannon entropy index. Unsorted, CD4+ and CD8+ repertoires were analyzed separately, except in combined analyses where CD4+ and CD8+ sequences were merged in silico. A clone was considered expanded if an increase in frequency of at least 2-fold after treatment relative to C1D1 was found, and a pseudocount of 0.5 was applied to clones undetected at baseline. Singleton clones were defined as clones with 0 or 1 copy at C1D1, and non-singleton clones were defined as clones with 2 or more copies. By matching protein sequences in sorted samples from the same patient, clones expanded in unsorted samples were annotated as CD4+, CD8+ or unknown. Diversity changes from C1D1 to C4D1 were tested in paired samples using Wilcoxon tests. TCRdb holds this immuneACCESS table with in-frame rearrangements only. Some clones are missing; in checked studies, unresolved V genes explain under half, and the rest has no known cause. For V, J and clone size, that table is used; D and trimming come from the DNA. This sample gives 25,000 to 30,000 clones in total; 78% of them show up just once. Around 35% of the sample is held by the ten biggest clonotypes.

The germline ends are 12 bases apart after V is trimmed by 9 bases and J by 1 base. The germline V gene (reference sequence) provides CDR1 LNHDA and CDR2 SQIVND. Including cysteine and phenylalanine, the CDR3 has 13 amino acids. Only the CDR3 portion is preserved as DNA: 39 bases, with reading frame beginning at the first base. On this clone: No antigen is known for it. Qualities for individual bases were not recorded, and no much larger clone is one base off.

The V and J segments used are TRBV19 and TRBJ1-2; no D gene can be assigned with confidence. The sequencing used peripheral blood mononuclear cells (PBMCs), collected before the second cycle of nivolumab. The receptor was isolated from a human donor with classical Hodgkin lymphoma. CDR3 loop: CASSFNFNYGYTF. Read as DNA, the sequence is TGTGCCAGCAGCTTCAACTTTAACTATGGCTACACCTTC. The CDR3 plus the reference TRBV19 and TRBJ1-2 genes for the other parts give the full variable domain: DGGITQSPKYLFRKEGQNVTLSCEQNLNHDAMYWYRQDPGQGLRLIYYSQIVNDFQKGDIAEGYSVSREKKESFPLTVTSAQKNPTAFYLCASSFNFNYGYTFGSGTRLTVV.